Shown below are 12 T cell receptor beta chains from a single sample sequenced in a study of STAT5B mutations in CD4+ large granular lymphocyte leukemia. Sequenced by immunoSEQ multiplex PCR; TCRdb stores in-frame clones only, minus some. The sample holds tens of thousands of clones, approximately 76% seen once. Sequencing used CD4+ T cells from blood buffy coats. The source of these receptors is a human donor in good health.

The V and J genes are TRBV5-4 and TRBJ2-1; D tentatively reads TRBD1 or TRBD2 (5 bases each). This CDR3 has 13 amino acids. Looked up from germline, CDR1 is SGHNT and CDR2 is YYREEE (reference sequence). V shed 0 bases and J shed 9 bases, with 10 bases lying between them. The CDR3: CASSLGGLGEQFF. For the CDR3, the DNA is TGTGCCAGCAGCTTGGGGGGGTTAGGTGAGCAGTTCTTC.

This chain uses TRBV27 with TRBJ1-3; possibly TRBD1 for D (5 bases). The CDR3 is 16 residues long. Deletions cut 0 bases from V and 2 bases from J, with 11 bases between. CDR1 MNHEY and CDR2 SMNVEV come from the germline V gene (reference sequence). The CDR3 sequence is CASSLSPGGTGNTIYF. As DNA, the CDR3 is TGTGCCAGCAGTTTATCGCCCGGGGGGACTGGAAACACCATATATTTT.

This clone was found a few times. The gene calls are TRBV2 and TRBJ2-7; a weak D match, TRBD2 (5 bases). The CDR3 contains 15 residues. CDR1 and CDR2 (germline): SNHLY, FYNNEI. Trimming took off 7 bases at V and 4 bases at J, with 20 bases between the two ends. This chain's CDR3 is CASTDGRGKLYEQYF. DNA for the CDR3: TGTGCCAGCACCGACGGACGAGGGAAACTTTACGAGCAGTACTTC.

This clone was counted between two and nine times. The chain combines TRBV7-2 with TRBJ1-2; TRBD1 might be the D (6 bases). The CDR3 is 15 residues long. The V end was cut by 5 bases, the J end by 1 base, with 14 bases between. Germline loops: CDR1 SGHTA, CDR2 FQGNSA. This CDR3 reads CASSPWGQDNYGYTF. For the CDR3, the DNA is TGTGCCAGCAGCCCTTGGGGGCAGGATAACTATGGCTACACCTTC.

CDR3 DNA sequence: TGTGCCAGTAGTGGAACCGCCGTAGGGCCCCAGCATTTT. Translating it yields CASSGTAVGPQHF. V gene TRBV19 combines with J gene TRBJ1-5; no clear D. The CDR3 has 13 residues. The V gene lost 5 bases and the J gene lost 9 bases, with 14 bases spanning the gap. Germline CDR1 and CDR2: LNHDA and SQIVND (reference sequence).

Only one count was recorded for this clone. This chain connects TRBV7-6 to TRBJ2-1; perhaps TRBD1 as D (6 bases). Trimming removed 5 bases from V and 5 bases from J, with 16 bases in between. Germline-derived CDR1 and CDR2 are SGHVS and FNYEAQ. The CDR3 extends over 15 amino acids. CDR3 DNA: TGTGCCAGCAGCACCGGCCGGGACATAAACAATGAGCAGTTCTTC. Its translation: CASSTGRDINNEQFF.

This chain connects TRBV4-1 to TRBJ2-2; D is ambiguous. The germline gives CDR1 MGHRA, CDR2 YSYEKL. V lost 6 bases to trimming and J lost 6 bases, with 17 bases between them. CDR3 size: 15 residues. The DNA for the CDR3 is TGCGCCAGCAGTTACCGGATAGAAGAGTCCGGGGAGCTGTTTTTT. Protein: CASSYRIEESGELFF.

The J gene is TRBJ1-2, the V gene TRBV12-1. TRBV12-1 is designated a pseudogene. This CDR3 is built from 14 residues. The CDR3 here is CASSLVGSNYGYTF. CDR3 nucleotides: TGTGCCAGCAGCTTGGTTGGTTCCAACTATGGCTACACCTTC.

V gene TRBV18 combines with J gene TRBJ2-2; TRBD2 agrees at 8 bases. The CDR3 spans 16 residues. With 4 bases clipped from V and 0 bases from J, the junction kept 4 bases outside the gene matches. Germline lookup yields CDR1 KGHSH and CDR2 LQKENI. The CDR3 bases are TGTGCCAGCTCACGATCGGGGGGGCCGAACACCGGGGAGCTGTTTTTT. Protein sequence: CASSRSGGPNTGELFF.

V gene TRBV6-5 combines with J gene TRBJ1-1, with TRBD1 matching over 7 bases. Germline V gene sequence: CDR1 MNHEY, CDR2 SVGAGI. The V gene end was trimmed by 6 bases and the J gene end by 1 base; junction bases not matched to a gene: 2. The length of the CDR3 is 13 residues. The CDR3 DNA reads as TGTGCCAGCAGGCGACAGGGGAACACTGAAGCTTTCTTT. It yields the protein CASRRQGNTEAFF.

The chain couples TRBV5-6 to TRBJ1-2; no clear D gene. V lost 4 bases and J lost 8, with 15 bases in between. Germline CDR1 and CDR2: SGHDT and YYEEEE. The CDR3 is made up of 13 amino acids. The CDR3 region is CASSRSSSGGYTF. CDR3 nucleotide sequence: TGTGCCAGCAGCCGCTCCTCTTCTGGGGGCTACACCTTC.

The CDR3 here is CASSRSQPSYNEQFF. As DNA, the CDR3 is TGTGCCAGTAGTCGCTCCCAGCCCTCCTACAATGAGCAGTTCTTC. V gene TRBV19 combines with J gene TRBJ2-1, with D uncertain. CDR3 length: 15 amino acids. V was shortened by 5 bases and J by 0 bases, with 11 bases between the two germline ends. In germline, CDR1 is LNHDA, CDR2 SQIVND (reference sequence).